This T cell receptor (delta chain) was identified in a study of Vδ1+ human thymocytes. Study outcomes and limitations: Unlike peripheral blood Vdelta1+ controls, thymic delta-chain sequences included around 18% Vdelta2 and few Vdelta3. In the thymus, TRG and TRD repertoires looked highly polyclonal with Gaussian CDR3 lengths.

The sorted cells were CD3+ Vdelta1+ Vdelta2- thymocytes from alphabeta-depleted thymus. Between roughly 97% and 99.6% of sorted thymocytes were Vdelta1+. The CDR3 spans 17 residues. V lost 0 bases and J 5 bases, leaving 19 bases between the germline ends. Germline V CDR1 and CDR2: TSWWSYY, QGS. RNA was extracted from the cells and then reverse transcribed. Pooled V-gene forward primers with one constant-region reverse primer generated the CDR3 amplicons by multiplex PCR. TCRdb used CATT to re-call clones from the multiplex PCR reads. Of about 20,000 delta-chain clones in the sample, around 7.4% were seen once. This clone was counted between two and nine times. Its antigen is unidentified.

The sample taken for sequencing was Vdelta1+ gamma-delta thymocytes from the thymus. As to subset: FACS-sorted CD3+ TCRalphabeta- TCRVdelta1+ TCRVdelta2- thymocytes. The clonotype was recovered from a child under two years old who had congenital heart surgery. The chain employs TRDV1 and TRDJ1; perhaps TRDD3 as D (6 bases). The CDR3 nucleotides read TGTGCTCTTGGGGAACTGGCTGGGGATCCGAAGTGGGATAAACTCATCTTT. It specifies CALGELAGDPKWDKLIF.